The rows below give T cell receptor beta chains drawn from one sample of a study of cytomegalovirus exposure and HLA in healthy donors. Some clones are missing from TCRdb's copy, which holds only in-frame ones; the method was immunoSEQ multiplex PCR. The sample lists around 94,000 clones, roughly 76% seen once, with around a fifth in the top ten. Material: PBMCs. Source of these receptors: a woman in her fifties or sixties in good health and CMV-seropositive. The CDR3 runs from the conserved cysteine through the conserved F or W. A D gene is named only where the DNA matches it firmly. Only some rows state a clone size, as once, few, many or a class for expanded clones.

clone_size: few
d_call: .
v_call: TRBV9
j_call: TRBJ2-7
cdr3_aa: CASSVWENSYEQYF
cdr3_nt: TGTGCCAGCAGCGTATGGGAGAACTCCTACGAGCAGTACTTC

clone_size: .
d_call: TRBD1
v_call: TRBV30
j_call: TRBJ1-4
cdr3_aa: CAWSVSRGVEKLFF
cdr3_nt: TGTGCCTGGAGTGTGTCCAGGGGGGTAGAAAAACTGTTTTTT

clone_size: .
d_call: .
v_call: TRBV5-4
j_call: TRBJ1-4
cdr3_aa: CASSFRGGNEKLFF
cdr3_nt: TGTGCCAGCAGCTTCCGGGGTGGGAATGAAAAACTGTTTTTT

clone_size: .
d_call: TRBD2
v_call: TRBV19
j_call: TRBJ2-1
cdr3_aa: CASSIGTSVGNEQFF
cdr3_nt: TGTGCCAGTAGTATAGGGACTAGCGTAGGCAATGAGCAGTTCTTC

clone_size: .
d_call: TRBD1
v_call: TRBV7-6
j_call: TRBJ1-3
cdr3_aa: CASSSPFVTGIGNTIYF
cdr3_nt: TGTGCCAGCAGCTCGCCCTTTGTGACAGGGATTGGAAACACCATATATTTT

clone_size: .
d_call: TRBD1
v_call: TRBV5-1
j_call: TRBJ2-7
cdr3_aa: CASSGNTGTGVYEQYF
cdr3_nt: TGCGCCAGCAGCGGAAACACCGGGACAGGGGTCTACGAGCAGTACTTC

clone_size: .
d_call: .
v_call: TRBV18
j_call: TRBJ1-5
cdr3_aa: CASSPERSIQPQHF
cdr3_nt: TGTGCCAGCTCCCCGGAGCGGTCCATTCAGCCCCAGCATTTT

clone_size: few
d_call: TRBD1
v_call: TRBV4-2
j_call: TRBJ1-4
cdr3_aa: CASSRGTGEVSEKLFF
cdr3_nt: TGTGCCAGCAGCCGCGGGACAGGCGAGGTTTCCGAAAAACTGTTTTTT

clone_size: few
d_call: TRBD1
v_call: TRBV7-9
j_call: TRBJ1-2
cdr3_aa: CASSLGQARIYGYTF
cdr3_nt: TGTGCCAGCAGCTTGGGACAGGCCCGTATCTATGGCTACACCTTC

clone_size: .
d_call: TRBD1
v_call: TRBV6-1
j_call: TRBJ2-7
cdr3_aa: CASRQGFSYEQYF
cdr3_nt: TGTGCCAGTCGACAGGGATTTTCCTACGAGCAGTACTTC

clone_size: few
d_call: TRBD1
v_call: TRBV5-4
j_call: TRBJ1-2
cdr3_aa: CASRSGQGDTNYGYTF
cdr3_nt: TGTGCCAGCAGATCGGGACAGGGGGATACTAACTATGGCTACACCTTC

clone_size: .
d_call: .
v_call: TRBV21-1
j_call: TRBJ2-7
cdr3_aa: CASNPQTSYEQYF
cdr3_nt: TGTGCCAGCAACCCACAGACATCCTACGAGCAGTACTTC

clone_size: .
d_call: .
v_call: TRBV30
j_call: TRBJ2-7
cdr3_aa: CAWSRGSYEQYF
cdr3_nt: TGTGCCTGGAGCAGGGGCTCCTACGAGCAGTACTTC

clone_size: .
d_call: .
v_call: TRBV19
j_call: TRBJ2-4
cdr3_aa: CASSRSRRDKNIQYF
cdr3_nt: TGTGCCAGTAGTAGGAGTCGCAGGGACAAAAACATTCAGTACTTC

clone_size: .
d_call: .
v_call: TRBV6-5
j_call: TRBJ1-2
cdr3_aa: CASSRGRPLNYGYTF
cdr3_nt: TGTGCCAGCAGTCGCGGGCGGCCCCTTAACTATGGCTACACCTTC

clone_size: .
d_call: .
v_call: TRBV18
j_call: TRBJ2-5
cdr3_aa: CASSPSTDQETQYF
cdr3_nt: TGTGCCAGCTCACCATCGACAGACCAAGAGACCCAGTACTTC

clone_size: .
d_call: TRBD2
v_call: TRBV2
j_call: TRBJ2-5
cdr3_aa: CASSGLAGVQETQYF
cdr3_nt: TGTGCCAGCAGCGGACTAGCGGGGGTTCAAGAGACCCAGTACTTC

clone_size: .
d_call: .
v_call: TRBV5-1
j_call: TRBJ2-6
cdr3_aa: CASSMGALGANVLTF
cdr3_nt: TGCGCCAGCAGCATGGGGGCGTTGGGGGCCAACGTCCTGACTTTC

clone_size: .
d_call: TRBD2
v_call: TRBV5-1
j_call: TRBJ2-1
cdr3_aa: CASSLRAGGDGEQFF
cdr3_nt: TGCGCCAGCAGCTTGAGGGCGGGAGGGGACGGTGAGCAGTTCTTC

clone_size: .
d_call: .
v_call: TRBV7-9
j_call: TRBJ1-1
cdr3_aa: CSSSPMNTEAFF
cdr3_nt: TGTTCCAGCAGCCCTATGAACACTGAAGCTTTCTTT

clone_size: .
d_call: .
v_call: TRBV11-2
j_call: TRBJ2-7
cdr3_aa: CASSFGSYEQYF
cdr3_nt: TGTGCCAGCAGCTTCGGCTCCTACGAGCAGTACTTC

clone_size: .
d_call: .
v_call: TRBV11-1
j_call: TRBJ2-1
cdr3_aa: CASSLARGRESGYEQFF
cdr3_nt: TGTGCCAGCAGCTTAGCGCGGGGCCGGGAGTCTGGATATGAGCAGTTCTTC

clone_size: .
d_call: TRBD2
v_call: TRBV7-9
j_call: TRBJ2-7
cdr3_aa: CASSFSGRTTYEQYF
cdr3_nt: TGTGCCAGCAGCTTTAGCGGGAGGACGACCTACGAGCAGTACTTC

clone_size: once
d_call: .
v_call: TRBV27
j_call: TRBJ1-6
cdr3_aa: CASSLDFNSPLHF
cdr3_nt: TGTGCCAGCAGTTTGGACTTCAATTCACCCCTCCACTTT

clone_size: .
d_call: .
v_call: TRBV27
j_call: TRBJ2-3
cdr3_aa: CASSRATSFPDTQYF
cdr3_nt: TGTGCCAGCAGTCGAGCGACTAGTTTCCCAGATACGCAGTATTTT

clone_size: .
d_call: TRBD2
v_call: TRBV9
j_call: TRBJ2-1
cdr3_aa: CASSGGLANSAEQFF
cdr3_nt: TGTGCCAGCAGCGGAGGACTAGCGAACTCAGCGGAGCAGTTCTTC

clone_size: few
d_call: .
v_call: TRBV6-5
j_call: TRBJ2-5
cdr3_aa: CASSPRVGGAQYF
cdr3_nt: TGTGCCAGCAGTCCCCGGGTTGGAGGGGCCCAGTACTTC

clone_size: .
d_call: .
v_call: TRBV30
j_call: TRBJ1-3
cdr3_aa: CAYNGWAGNTIYF
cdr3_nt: TGTGCCTACAACGGGTGGGCTGGAAACACCATATATTTT

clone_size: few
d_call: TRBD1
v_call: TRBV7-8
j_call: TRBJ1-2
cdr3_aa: CASSSGTGGYGYTF
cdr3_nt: TGTGCCAGCAGCTCGGGGACAGGGGGATATGGCTACACCTTC